Shown below are 30 T cell receptor beta chains from a single sample sequenced in a study of T cell changes during pregnancy in multiple sclerosis. Measured with immunoSEQ multiplex PCR; TCRdb has only the in-frame clones, and not every one. The sample has some 97,000 clones, 94% seen once. The input for sequencing was peripheral blood, taken before pregnancy. Receptor source: a female donor with multiple sclerosis, enrolled in a pregnancy study.

The chain combines TRBV12-5 with TRBJ1-1; 9 bases match TRBD1. Trimming took 5 bases from V and 0 from J; bases not matched to a gene: 4. The CDR3 length is 15 residues. CDR1 and CDR2 from the germline V gene are LGHNT and FRNRAP. CDR3 coding DNA: TGTGCTAGTGGTAAGGGACAGGGCATGAACACTGAAGCTTTCTTT. Translating it yields CASGKGQGMNTEAFF. The whole variable domain, filled in from reference TRBV12-5 and TRBJ1-1, reads DARVTQTPRHKVTEMGQEVTMRCQPILGHNTVFWYRQTMMQGLELLAYFRNRAPLDDSGMPKDRFSAEMPDATLATLKIQPSEPRDSAVYFCASGKGQGMNTEAFFGQGTRLTVV.

In its sample, this clone was seen once. The rearrangement links TRBV30 to TRBJ2-3; maybe TRBD1 (6 bases). Germline lookup yields CDR1 GTSNPN and CDR2 SVGIG (reference sequence). Between the trimmed V and J ends, which lost 2 bases and 3 bases, there was a span of 12 bases. The CDR3 covers 14 residues. The CDR3 bases are TGTGCCTGGAGTACCGGACAGCTGACAGATACGCAGTATTTT. Translated, it gives CAWSTGQLTDTQYF.

This clone occurred once. V is TRBV28 and J is TRBJ2-3; maybe TRBD2 (7 bases). In germline, CDR1 is MDHEN, CDR2 SYDVKM. The CDR3 totals 15 residues. Trimming shortened V by 3 bases and J by 6 bases, and 16 bases separated the two germline ends. CDR3 nucleotides: TGTGCCAGCAGTTTGGGGGGAGGGGGATCCGATACGCAGTATTTT. Translating gives CASSLGGGGSDTQYF.

CDR3 sequence: CATSPGISNYGYTF. As DNA, the CDR3 is TGTGCCACCAGCCCGGGGATCTCTAACTATGGCTACACCTTC. The chain has TRBV15 and TRBJ1-2; no clear D gene. This CDR3 region has 14 residues. Trimming stripped 5 bases from V and 0 bases from J, with 10 bases between. Germline V gives CDR1 LNHNV, CDR2 YYDKDF (reference sequence).

This chain uses TRBV30 with TRBJ1-1, with D possibly TRBD1 on 5 matching bases. V lost 1 base and J 5 bases, leaving 8 bases between the germline ends. CDR3 length equals 12 residues. Germline V lookup: CDR1 GTSNPN, CDR2 SVGIG (reference sequence). The CDR3 protein is CAWSGGGTEAFF. The CDR3 nucleotides are TGTGCCTGGAGTGGGGGGGGGACTGAAGCTTTCTTT.

This chain links TRBV27 with TRBJ2-7; 12 nucleotides line up with TRBD2. Trimming at V came to 7 bases and at J to 1 base, leaving 5 bases not matched to a gene. Germline V gives CDR1 MNHEY, CDR2 SMNVEV (reference sequence). The CDR3 length is 15 residues. The CDR3 nucleotides read TGTGCCAGCACGCCGACTAGCGGGAGTTCCTACGAGCAGTACTTC. Protein product: CASTPTSGSSYEQYF.

This chain joins TRBV30 and TRBJ2-2, with 7 nucleotides matching TRBD1. This CDR3 region has 14 residues. J lost 9 bases, V lost 0 bases, and 7 bases had no gene match. Per germline, CDR1 GTSNPN and CDR2 SVGIG (reference sequence). This CDR3 is CAWSVPIGGRELFF. For the CDR3, the DNA is TGTGCCTGGAGTGTACCGATAGGGGGCAGGGAGCTGTTTTTT.

The chain employs TRBV10-2 and TRBJ2-2, with 11 bases aligning to TRBD2. Trimming removed 0 bases from V and 7 bases from J; junction bases left unmatched: 7. CDR1 is WSHSY, CDR2 SAAADI, per germline. The CDR3 loop spans 17 amino acids. The CDR3 DNA reads as TGCGCCAGCAGTGAGTCCGTGCTAGCGGGAGGCAGCGGGGAGCTGTTTTTT. This encodes CASSESVLAGGSGELFF.

The chain has TRBV30 and TRBJ1-3; tentative D call: TRBD1 (6 bases). The CDR3 is 16 amino acids. Trimming took 3 bases from V and 4 from J, leaving 19 bases between them. The germline V gene has CDR1 GTSNPN and CDR2 SVGIG (reference sequence). CDR3 DNA: TGTGCCTGGAGCCCGATCGGACAGACAGGCGGAAACACCATATATTTT. As protein: CAWSPIGQTGGNTIYF.

The V gene is TRBV6-5, the J gene TRBJ2-5; TRBD1 matches at 7 bases. The CDR3 is 14 residues long. Per the germline V gene, CDR1 is MNHEY and CDR2 is SVGAGI. Losses at the gene ends were 2 bases for V and 4 bases for J; bases not matched to a gene: 4. The CDR3 DNA is TGTGCCAGCAGTTACGGGGACAGTGGAGAGACCCAGTACTTC. The encoded protein is CASSYGDSGETQYF.

The chain combines TRBV30 with TRBJ1-2; 12 bases agree with TRBD1. Germline assignment: CDR1 GTSNPN and CDR2 SVGIG (reference sequence). The V segment lost 2 bases and the J segment 4 bases; nucleotides outside the gene matches: 11. This CDR3 comprises 17 residues. CDR3 nucleotide sequence: TGTGCCTGGAGTTCTCTGATAGGGACAGGGGGCTTCTATGGCTACACCTTC. Translated, it gives CAWSSLIGTGGFYGYTF.

The chain couples TRBV27 to TRBJ2-1, with 13 nucleotides matching TRBD2. V dropped 6 bases and J dropped 5; count of bases not matched to a gene: 16. Per germline, CDR1 MNHEY and CDR2 SMNVEV (reference sequence). CDR3 size: 19 residues. CDR3 residues: CASRPRTSGRGDKDNEQFF. The DNA for the CDR3 is TGTGCCAGCAGGCCTCGGACTAGCGGGAGAGGGGATAAGGACAATGAGCAGTTCTTC.

The V call is TRBV7-7, the J call TRBJ2-5, with 9 bases lining up with TRBD2. The CDR3 extends over 14 amino acids. Germline V gives CDR1 SSHAT, CDR2 FNYEAQ (reference sequence). Trimming removed 5 bases from V and 7 bases from J; junction bases left unmatched: 8. CDR3 in amino acids: CASSRGLALGTQYF. The CDR3 bases are TGTGCCAGCAGCCGGGGACTAGCTCTAGGGACCCAGTACTTC.

V gene TRBV27 combines with J gene TRBJ1-2; TRBD1 is a possible D gene (5 bases). From germline, CDR1 is MNHEY and CDR2 SMNVEV (reference sequence). The CDR3 covers 11 residues. Deletions cut 8 bases from V and 6 bases from J, with 10 bases between. Here the CDR3 reads CASGQGDGYTF. CDR3 sequence (DNA): TGTGCCAGCGGGCAGGGCGATGGCTACACCTTC.

The genes are TRBV2 and TRBJ2-7; D is unclear. There are 11 residues in the CDR3. Germline V gene lookup returns CDR1 SNHLY and CDR2 FYNNEI. The ends were cut back, 5 bases at V and 3 bases at J, with 5 bases in the middle. CDR3 protein: CASSPFYEQYF. The CDR3 nucleotides read TGTGCCAGCAGTCCATTCTACGAGCAGTACTTC.

As DNA, the CDR3 is TGTGCCAGCAGCGTTGGAGTGGGGAGGGAGCAGTACTTC. Its translation: CASSVGVGREQYF. This sequence joins TRBV7-6 and TRBJ2-7, with a possible D match to TRBD2 (6 bases). The CDR3 is 13 amino acids. CDR1 and CDR2 from the germline V gene are SGHVS and FNYEAQ. The germline V and J ends were trimmed by 5 bases and 7 bases, with 15 bases remaining between them.

The chain carries TRBV11-2 and TRBJ1-1; D is unresolved. The V gene lost 5 bases and the J gene lost 2 bases, with 12 bases spanning the gap. This CDR3 region has 14 residues. The germline gives CDR1 SGHAT, CDR2 FQNNGV. The CDR3, as DNA: TGTGCCAGCAGCCCTCAAGGAGATAACACTGAAGCTTTCTTT. This codes for CASSPQGDNTEAFF.

This clone showed up just once. The chain links TRBV27 to TRBJ2-3; TRBD2 matches 9 bases. Trimming at V came to 2 bases and at J to 7 bases, leaving 7 bases not matched to a gene. Per germline, CDR1 MNHEY and CDR2 SMNVEV (reference sequence). The CDR3 contains 15 residues. CDR3 sequence: CASSLRGGRANTQYF. Written as DNA, the CDR3 is TGTGCCAGCAGTTTACGAGGCGGGAGGGCCAATACGCAGTATTTT.

The chain couples TRBV5-6 to TRBJ2-1; the match to TRBD2 covers 13 bases. With 0 bases clipped from V and 8 bases from J, the junction kept 8 bases outside the gene matches. CDR1 and CDR2 (germline): SGHDT, YYEEEE. The CDR3 is 17 residues long. This CDR3 is CASSLETSGRLRYEQFF. As DNA, the CDR3 is TGTGCCAGCAGCTTGGAGACTAGCGGGAGGTTAAGGTATGAGCAGTTCTTC.

The chain joins TRBV10-1 to TRBJ1-2; no clear D. The ends were cut back, 6 bases at V and 2 bases at J, with 10 bases in the middle. Germline lookup yields CDR1 WNHNN and CDR2 SYGVQD (reference sequence). The CDR3 length is 13 residues. This chain's CDR3 is CASSRDPNYGYTF. The CDR3 bases are TGCGCCAGCAGCCGGGATCCGAACTATGGCTACACCTTC.

The chain employs TRBV4-2 and TRBJ2-7; 7 bases map to TRBD2. CDR1 LGHNA and CDR2 YNFKEQ come from the germline V gene. The CDR3 runs 14 residues. The trim removed 2 bases at V and 0 bases at J, leaving 1 base unmatched. The CDR3 bases are TGTGCCAGCAGCCAAACTAGCGTCTCCTACGAGCAGTACTTC. Translated: CASSQTSVSYEQYF.

The chain uses TRBV30 and TRBJ2-2; TRBD1 matches 10 bases. This CDR3 is built from 15 residues. V shed 6 bases and J 5 bases; nucleotides not matched to a gene: 9. Germline V gene sequence: CDR1 GTSNPN, CDR2 SVGIG (reference sequence). The CDR3 loop is CACRAGQGLTGELFF. CDR3 in DNA: TGTGCCTGCCGGGCGGGACAGGGGTTAACCGGGGAGCTGTTTTTT. The full variable domain, with the rest looked up from reference TRBV30 and TRBJ2-2, is SQTIHQWPATLVQPVGSPLSLECTVEGTSNPNLYWYRQAAGRGLQLLFYSVGIGQISSEVPQNLSASRPQDRQFILSSKKLLLSDSGFYLCACRAGQGLTGELFFGEGSRLTVL.

This clone was recorded once. The chain carries TRBV7-2 and TRBJ2-7, with 14 bases that match TRBD2. Germline trimming cut 1 base from V and 2 bases from J; bases unmatched to any gene: 4. Germline CDR1 SGHTA, CDR2 FQGNSA. The CDR3 has 17 amino acids. DNA for the CDR3: TGTGCCAGCAGCTTAGAGGGACTAGCGGGAGTCCCCTACGAGCAGTACTTC. Translated: CASSLEGLAGVPYEQYF.

This chain connects TRBV29-1 to TRBJ1-1, with a possible D match to TRBD1 (6 bases). This CDR3 is 16 amino acids long. V lost 3 bases, J lost 0 bases, and 17 bases lay in between. The germline V gene encodes CDR1 SQVTM and CDR2 ANQGSEA. The CDR3 DNA sequence: TGCAGCGTTGATGAGGCAGGGGCCATCATGAACACTGAAGCTTTCTTT. This gives the protein CSVDEAGAIMNTEAFF.

The chain carries TRBV4-1 and TRBJ2-7; 10 bases line up with TRBD2. The germline CDR1 and CDR2 sequences are MGHRA and YSYEKL. The CDR3 runs 15 residues. J lost 1 base, V lost 5 bases, and 5 bases had no gene match. CDR3 in DNA: TGCGCCAGCAGCGAAGCTAGCGGGAGTTCCTACGAGCAGTACTTC. It specifies CASSEASGSSYEQYF.

The chain combines TRBV5-6 with TRBJ2-2; 8 positions agree with TRBD2. The V segment lost 0 bases and the J segment 2 bases; nucleotides outside the gene matches: 3. The CDR3 extends over 16 amino acids. Germline CDR1 SGHDT, CDR2 YYEEEE. CDR3 in DNA: TGTGCCAGCAGCTTGGGACTAGCGATAAACACCGGGGAGCTGTTTTTT. Its translation: CASSLGLAINTGELFF.

The chain uses TRBV28 and TRBJ1-5, with unresolved D. This CDR3 is 17 amino acids long. V was shortened by 2 bases and J by 3 bases, with 17 bases between the two germline ends. Germline V CDR1 and CDR2: MDHEN, SYDVKM. The CDR3 is CASSLGVGEFDNQPQHF. CDR3 bases: TGTGCCAGCAGTTTAGGAGTGGGAGAATTTGACAATCAGCCCCAGCATTTT.

The chain has TRBV30 and TRBJ2-1; 10 bases line up with TRBD2. This CDR3 is built from 14 residues. Germline trimming cut 5 bases from V and 7 bases from J; bases unmatched to any gene: 8. Germline V gives CDR1 GTSNPN, CDR2 SVGIG (reference sequence). Here the CDR3 reads CAWAGASGRNEQFF. CDR3 nucleotide sequence: TGTGCCTGGGCCGGGGCTAGCGGGAGAAATGAGCAGTTCTTC.

This clone was detected once. This chain uses TRBV18 with TRBJ2-1, with 10 bases aligning to TRBD1. V trimming: 0 bases; J trimming: 7 bases; junction bases outside the gene matches: 3. This CDR3 comprises 15 residues. Germline lookup yields CDR1 KGHSH and CDR2 LQKENI. The CDR3 sequence is CASSPPGQGLNEQFF. The CDR3 bases are TGTGCCAGCTCACCACCGGGACAGGGGCTTAATGAGCAGTTCTTC.

The V and J genes are TRBV5-1 and TRBJ1-1, with 9 bases identical to TRBD1. Per germline, CDR1 SGHRS and CDR2 YFSETQ. J gave up 1 base and V 3 bases, and 1 base lay outside the gene matches. The CDR3 loop spans 14 amino acids. The CDR3 bases are TGCGCCAGCAGCTCGGGACAGGGGAACACTGAAGCTTTCTTT. Protein product: CASSSGQGNTEAFF.